This T cell receptor beta chain comes out of a study of graft-versus-host responses after intestinal transplantation. Whole-study context: Transplant recipients had multivisceral, liver-intestinal, or isolated intestinal grafts.

The germline CDR1 and CDR2 sequences are PRHDT and FYEKMQ (reference sequence). With V trimmed by 5 bases and J by 8 bases, 14 bases remained unmatched. This CDR3 has 18 amino acids. Clones were sequenced by immunoSEQ multiplex PCR, and TCRdb holds only the in-frame ones, with some missing. The sample lists around 96,000 clones, 75% to 95% occurring once. Study findings and constraints: Patients who carried graft-donor T cell macrochimerism also had high graft-versus-host to host-versus-graft clonal ratios in their allografts.

Note on this clone: Its specificity is not known.

This clonotype was obtained from a human patient who received an intestinal transplant, so some T cells may come from the graft donor. The material was PBMCs, obtained just under 460 days after intestinal transplant. The chain combines TRBV13 with TRBJ2-3; TRBD2 aligns across 15 bases. The CDR3: CASSHGTSGGPRRGTQYF. In DNA, the CDR3 is TGTGCCAGCAGCCATGGGACTAGCGGGGGGCCCCGGCGCGGTACGCAGTATTTT.